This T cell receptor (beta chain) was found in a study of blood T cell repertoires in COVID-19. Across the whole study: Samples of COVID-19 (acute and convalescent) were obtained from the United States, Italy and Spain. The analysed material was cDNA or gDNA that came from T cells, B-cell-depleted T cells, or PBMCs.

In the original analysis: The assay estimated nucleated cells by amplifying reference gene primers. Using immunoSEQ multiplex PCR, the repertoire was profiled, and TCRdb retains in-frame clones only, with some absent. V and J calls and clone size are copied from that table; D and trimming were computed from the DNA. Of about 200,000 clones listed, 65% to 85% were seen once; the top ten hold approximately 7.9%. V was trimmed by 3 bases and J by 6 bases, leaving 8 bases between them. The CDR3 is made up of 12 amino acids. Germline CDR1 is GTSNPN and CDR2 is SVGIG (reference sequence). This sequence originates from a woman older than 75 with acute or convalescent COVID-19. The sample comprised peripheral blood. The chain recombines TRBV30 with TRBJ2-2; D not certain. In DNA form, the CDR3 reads TGTGCCTGGAGCCCCTACTCCGGGGAGCTGTTTTTT. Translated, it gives CAWSPYSGELFF.